Presented here are 14 T cell receptor beta chains from one specimen sequenced in a study of T cells in Graves' hyperthyroidism and ophthalmopathy. From RNA transcripts, TCR beta CDR3 regions were amplified. A first-round RT-PCR of the TCR CDR3 used the HTBI primer set. In TCRdb, the multiplex PCR reads were re-called with MiXCR into one record per CDR3 protein. Of about 250,000 distinct CDR3 sequences in the sample, 24% were seen once. Sequenced sample: blood. These receptor sequences come from a woman in her thirties or forties with Graves' ophthalmopathy.

The table lists this clonotype with a count of one. The chain joins TRBV6-1 to TRBJ2-5; 10 nucleotides agree with TRBD1. V lost 5 bases and J lost 5; bases outside the gene matches: 8. The CDR3 contains 15 residues. The V gene's germline CDR1 is MNHNS and CDR2 SASEGT. The CDR3 nucleotides read TGTGCCAGCAGTCCGATGACAGGGGGCAGGGAGACCCAGTACTTC. This encodes CASSPMTGGRETQYF.

This clonotype has only a few counts. The J gene is TRBJ2-5, the V gene TRBV28; D is ambiguous. V was trimmed by 11 bases and J by 4 bases, leaving 17 bases between them. The CDR3 totals 13 residues. CDR1 is MDHEN and CDR2 is SYDVKM in the germline V gene. The CDR3 DNA reads TGTGCCTCCAGACCTAGATGGCGAGAGACCCAGTACTTC. As protein: CASRPRWRETQYF.

The V call is TRBV9, the J call TRBJ2-7; maybe TRBD1 (6 bases). CDR1 is SGDLS, CDR2 YYNGEE, per germline. This CDR3 comprises 17 residues. V dropped 3 bases and J dropped 0 bases, with 19 bases sitting between them. The CDR3 loop reads CASSAHPNGQNSYEQYF. CDR3 bases: TGTGCCAGCAGCGCACATCCCAATGGACAGAACTCCTACGAGCAGTACTTC. The complete variable domain, with remaining parts taken from reference TRBV9 and TRBJ2-7, reads DSGVTQTPKHLITATGQRVTLRCSPRSGDLSVYWYQQSLDQGLQFLIQYYNGEERAKGNILERFSAQQFPDLHSELNLSSLELGDSALYFCASSAHPNGQNSYEQYFGPGTRLTVT.

This rearrangement joins TRBV11-3 to TRBJ2-5; D is ambiguous. CDR1 is SGHNT, CDR2 YENEEA, per germline. The CDR3 is made up of 13 amino acids. Trimming removed 3 bases at V and 4 bases at J, with 9 bases between. In nucleotides, the CDR3 is TGTGCCAGCAGCTTGTGGGTGGGAGAGACCCAGTACTTC. This encodes CASSLWVGETQYF.

The table lists this clonotype with many counts. The chain recombines TRBV7-8 with TRBJ1-1, with a tentative D call TRBD1 (6 bases). CDR3 size: 16 residues. The V and J ends lost 5 bases and 2 bases respectively, with 18 bases between them. Germline CDR1 is SGHVS and CDR2 is FQNEAQ. This chain's CDR3 is CASSPREGGLNTEAFF. The DNA for the CDR3 is TGTGCCAGCAGCCCCCGGGAAGGGGGGTTAAACACTGAAGCTTTCTTT.

This clonotype appeared many times. The chain uses TRBV2 and TRBJ2-7; D call uncertain. The CDR3 totals 11 residues. Germline V gives CDR1 SNHLY, CDR2 FYNNEI. The V gene lost 1 base and the J gene lost 5 bases, with 3 bases spanning the gap. The DNA of the CDR3 is TGTGCCAGCAGTGAAGTCGACGAGCAGTACTTC. Protein sequence: CASSEVDEQYF. Full variable domain (remainder filled in from reference TRBV2 and TRBJ2-7): EPEVTQTPSHQVTQMGQEVILRCVPISNHLYFYWYRQILGQKVEFLVSFYNNEISEKSEIFDDQFSVERPDGSNFTLKIRSTKLEDSAMYFCASSEVDEQYFGPGTRLTVT.

This clonotype was observed at least ten times. The chain joins TRBV30 to TRBJ1-1; D remains ambiguous. V was cut by 1 base and J by 0 bases, with 3 bases left in between. Germline V CDR1 and CDR2: GTSNPN, SVGIG (reference sequence). The CDR3 length is 12 residues. The CDR3 spells CAWSEVNTEAFF. CDR3 sequence (DNA): TGTGCCTGGAGTGAGGTGAACACTGAAGCTTTCTTT.

The chain carries TRBV27 and TRBJ2-1; 8 positions agree with TRBD2. V lost 5 bases and J lost 4; bases outside the gene matches: 7. Germline-derived CDR1 and CDR2 are MNHEY and SMNVEV (reference sequence). The CDR3 has 15 residues. Written as DNA, the CDR3 is TGTGCCAGCAGTCTCGGACTAGCAGCGTACAATGAGCAGTTCTTC. Translation: CASSLGLAAYNEQFF.

This clonotype was detected ten times or more. The V call is TRBV9, the J call TRBJ2-5; TRBD2 matches at 12 bases. The V segment lost 4 bases and the J segment 4 bases; nucleotides outside the gene matches: 8. The germline CDR1 and CDR2 sequences are SGDLS and YYNGEE. This CDR3 is 16 amino acids long. CDR3 nucleotides: TGTGCCAGCAGCAACCCCCTGACTAGCGGGAGAGAGACCCAGTACTTC. Encoded protein: CASSNPLTSGRETQYF.

This clonotype was detected ten times or more. V is TRBV9 and J is TRBJ2-5; 11 positions match TRBD2. Trimming removed 2 bases from V and 5 bases from J; junction bases left unmatched: 11. CDR3 length equals 17 residues. The germline V gene encodes CDR1 SGDLS and CDR2 YYNGEE. The CDR3 spells CASSVGSLAGGWETQYF. The CDR3, as DNA: TGTGCCAGCAGCGTCGGGAGTCTAGCGGGAGGATGGGAGACCCAGTACTTC.

Note on this clonotype: An end of the junction does not agree with germline; a read error may underlie this. The chain joins TRBV3-1 to TRBJ2-7, with TRBD2 matching 16 bases. From germline, CDR1 is LGHDT and CDR2 YNNKEL (reference sequence). The length of the CDR3 is 17 residues. CDR3 region: CASSLAGTSGRVYEQHF. The CDR3, as DNA: TGTGCCAGCAGCCTTGCCGGGACTAGCGGGAGGGTATACGAGCAGCACTTC.

This clonotype was observed at least ten times. This chain connects TRBV11-2 to TRBJ2-5; TRBD2 aligns across 7 bases. V shed 1 base, J shed 3 bases, and the junction held 17 bases outside the gene matches. The CDR3 spans 19 residues. CDR1 is SGHAT, CDR2 FQNNGV, per germline. CDR3: CASSLGGVKAGHQKETQYF. DNA of the CDR3: TGTGCCAGCAGCTTAGGGGGGGTAAAAGCGGGGCATCAAAAAGAGACCCAGTACTTC. The variable domain in full, completed from reference TRBV11-2 and TRBJ2-5, reads EAGVAQSPRYKIIEKRQSVAFWCNPISGHATLYWYQQILGQGPKLLIQFQNNGVVDDSQLPKDRFSAERLKGVDSTLKIQPAKLEDSAVYLCASSLGGVKAGHQKETQYFGPGTRLLVL.

V usage is TRBV10-3 and J usage is TRBJ2-5; a possible D gene is TRBD2 (6 bases). The V and J ends lost 4 bases and 4 bases respectively, with 10 bases between them. Germline loops: CDR1 ENHRY, CDR2 SYGVKD. The CDR3 is 13 residues long. This chain's CDR3 is CAISALGGETQYF. DNA for the CDR3: TGTGCCATCAGTGCCTTGGGGGGAGAGACCCAGTACTTC.

This clonotype was seen many times. V gene TRBV4-1 combines with J gene TRBJ1-5; D is possibly TRBD1 (6 bases). Germline V gene data show CDR1 as MGHRA and CDR2 as YSYEKL. CDR3 length equals 17 residues. V lost 1 base and J 1 base, leaving 14 bases between the germline ends. In DNA form, the CDR3 reads TGCGCCAGCAGCCAAGGGCAGGGGTATGGGAGCAATCAGCCCCAGCATTTT. Translation gives CASSQGQGYGSNQPQHF.